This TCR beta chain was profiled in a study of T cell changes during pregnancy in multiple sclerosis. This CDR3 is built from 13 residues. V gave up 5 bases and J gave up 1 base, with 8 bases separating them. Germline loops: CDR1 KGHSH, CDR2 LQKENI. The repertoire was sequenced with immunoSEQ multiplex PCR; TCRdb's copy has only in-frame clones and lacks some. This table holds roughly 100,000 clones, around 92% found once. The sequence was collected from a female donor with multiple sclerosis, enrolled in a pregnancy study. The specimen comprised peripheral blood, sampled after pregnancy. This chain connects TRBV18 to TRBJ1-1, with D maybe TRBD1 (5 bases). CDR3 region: CASSSGQNTEAFF. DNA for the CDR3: TGTGCCAGCTCATCTGGACAGAACACTGAAGCTTTCTTT.